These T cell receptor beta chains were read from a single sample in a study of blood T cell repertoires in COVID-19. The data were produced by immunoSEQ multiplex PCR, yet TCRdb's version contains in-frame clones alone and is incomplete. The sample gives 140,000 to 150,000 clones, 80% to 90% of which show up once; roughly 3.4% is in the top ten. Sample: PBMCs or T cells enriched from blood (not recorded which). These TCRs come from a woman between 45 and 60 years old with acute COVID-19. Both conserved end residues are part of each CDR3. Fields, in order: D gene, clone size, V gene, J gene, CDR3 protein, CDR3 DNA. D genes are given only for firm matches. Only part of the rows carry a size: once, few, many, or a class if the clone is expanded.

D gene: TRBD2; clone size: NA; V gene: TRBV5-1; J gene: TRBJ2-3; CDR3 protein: CASSSRGGWGTDTQYF; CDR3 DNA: TGCGCCAGCAGCTCCCGCGGGGGGTGGGGCACAGATACGCAGTATTTT
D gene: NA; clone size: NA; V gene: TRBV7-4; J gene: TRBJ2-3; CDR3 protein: CASSPFRITRFSDTQYF; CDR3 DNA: TGTGCCAGCAGCCCCTTTCGTATTACTCGGTTCTCAGATACGCAGTATTTT
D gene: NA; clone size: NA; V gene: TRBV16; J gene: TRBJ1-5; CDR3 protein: CASSQVQTGAYQPQHF; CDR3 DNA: TGTGCCAGCAGCCAAGTGCAGACAGGCGCTTATCAGCCCCAGCATTTT
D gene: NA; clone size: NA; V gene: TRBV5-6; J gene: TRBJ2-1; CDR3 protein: CASSTIVEQFF; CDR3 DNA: TGTGCCAGCAGCACGATAGTTGAGCAGTTCTTC
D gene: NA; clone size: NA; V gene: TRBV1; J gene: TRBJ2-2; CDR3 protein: CTSSQPLAGGRDGELFF; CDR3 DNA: TGCACCAGCAGCCAACCCCTAGCGGGAGGGCGGGACGGGGAGCTGTTTTTT
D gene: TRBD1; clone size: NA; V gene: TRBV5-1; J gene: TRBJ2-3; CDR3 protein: CASSFGTGETDTQYF; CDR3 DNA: TGCGCCAGCAGCTTTGGGACAGGGGAAACAGATACGCAGTATTTT
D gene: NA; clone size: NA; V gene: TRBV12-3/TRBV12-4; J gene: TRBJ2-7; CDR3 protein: CASTPEVWGEQYF; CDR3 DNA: TGTGCCAGCACCCCGGAGGTCTGGGGCGAGCAGTACTTC
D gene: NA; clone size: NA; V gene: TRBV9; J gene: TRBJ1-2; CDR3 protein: CASSATQGSGYTF; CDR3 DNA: TGTGCCAGCAGCGCCACGCAGGGGAGCGGCTACACCTTC
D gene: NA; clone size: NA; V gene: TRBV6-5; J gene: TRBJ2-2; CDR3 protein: CASRRSDTGELFF; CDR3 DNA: TGTGCCAGCAGGCGATCCGACACCGGGGAGCTGTTTTTT
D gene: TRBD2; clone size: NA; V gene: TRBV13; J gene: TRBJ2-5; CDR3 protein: CASSRVSLAGQTQYF; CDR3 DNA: TGTGCCAGCAGCCGGGTCAGCCTAGCGGGGCAGACCCAGTACTTC
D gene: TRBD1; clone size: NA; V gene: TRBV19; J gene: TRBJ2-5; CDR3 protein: CASTPSTGGYQETQYF; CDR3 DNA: TGTGCCAGTACCCCATCGACAGGGGGGTACCAAGAGACCCAGTACTTC
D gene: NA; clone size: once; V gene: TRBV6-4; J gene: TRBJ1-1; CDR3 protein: CASSVSMNTEAFF; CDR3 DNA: TGTGCCAGCAGTGTCTCTATGAACACTGAAGCTTTCTTT
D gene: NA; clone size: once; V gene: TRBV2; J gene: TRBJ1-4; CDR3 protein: CASRTGANEKLFF; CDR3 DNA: TGTGCCAGCAGGACGGGAGCTAATGAAAAACTGTTTTTT
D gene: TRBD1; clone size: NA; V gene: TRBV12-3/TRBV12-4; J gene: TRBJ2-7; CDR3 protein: CASSRTGDYEQYF; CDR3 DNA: TGTGCCAGCAGTCGGACAGGGGACTACGAGCAGTACTTC
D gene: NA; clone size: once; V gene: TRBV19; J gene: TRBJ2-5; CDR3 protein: CASKRQQSQETQYF; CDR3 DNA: TGTGCCAGTAAACGGCAACAGAGCCAAGAGACCCAGTACTTC
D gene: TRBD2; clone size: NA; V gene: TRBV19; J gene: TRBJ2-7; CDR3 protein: CASSIGSGIYEQYF; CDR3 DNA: TGTGCCAGTAGTATTGGTAGCGGGATCTACGAGCAGTACTTC
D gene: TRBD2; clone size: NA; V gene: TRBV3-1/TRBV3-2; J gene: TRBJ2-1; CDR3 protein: CASSQDWAGVFGNEQFF; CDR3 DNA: TGTGCCAGCAGCCAAGATTGGGCGGGAGTTTTCGGTAATGAGCAGTTCTTC
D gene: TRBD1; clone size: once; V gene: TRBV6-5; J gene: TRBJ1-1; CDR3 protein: CASTSGQGAAAEAFF; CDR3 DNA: TGTGCCAGCACATCGGGACAGGGGGCCGCGGCTGAAGCTTTCTTT
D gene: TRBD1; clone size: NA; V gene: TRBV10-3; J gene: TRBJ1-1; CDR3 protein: CAISPGGIMNTEAFF; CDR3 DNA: TGTGCCATCAGCCCAGGGGGGATCATGAACACTGAAGCTTTCTTT
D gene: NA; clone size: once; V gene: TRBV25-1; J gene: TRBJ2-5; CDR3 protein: CASSFLETQYF; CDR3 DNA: TGTGCCAGCAGCTTCCTAGAGACCCAGTACTTC
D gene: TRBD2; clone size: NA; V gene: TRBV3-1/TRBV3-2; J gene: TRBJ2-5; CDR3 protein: CASSTSGMCVGGETQYF; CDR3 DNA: TGTGCCAGCAGTACTAGCGGGATGTGTGTAGGCGGAGAGACCCAGTACTTC
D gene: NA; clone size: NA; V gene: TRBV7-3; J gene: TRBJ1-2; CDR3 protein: CASSPGGGTNYGYTF; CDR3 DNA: TGTGCCAGCAGCCCCGGGGGAGGGACTAACTATGGCTACACCTTC
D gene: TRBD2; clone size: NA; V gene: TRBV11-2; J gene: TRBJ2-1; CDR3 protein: CASSLDRTSGSYNEQFF; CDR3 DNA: TGTGCCAGCAGCTTAGATCGGACTAGCGGATCCTACAATGAGCAGTTCTTC
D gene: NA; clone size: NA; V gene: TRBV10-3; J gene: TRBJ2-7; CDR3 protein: CAISESAIKTGSYEQYF; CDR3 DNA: TGTGCCATCAGTGAGTCAGCAATAAAGACAGGCTCCTACGAGCAGTACTTC
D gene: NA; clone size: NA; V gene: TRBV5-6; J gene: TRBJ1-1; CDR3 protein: CASSPIQGEAFF; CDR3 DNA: TGTGCCAGCAGTCCAATACAGGGTGAAGCTTTCTTT
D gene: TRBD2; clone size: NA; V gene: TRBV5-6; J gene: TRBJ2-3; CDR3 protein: CASSTGTSGKVDTQYF; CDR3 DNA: TGTGCCAGCAGCACAGGGACTAGCGGGAAGGTAGATACGCAGTATTTT
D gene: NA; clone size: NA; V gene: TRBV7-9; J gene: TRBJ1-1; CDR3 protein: CASSLKGETEAFF; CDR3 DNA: TGTGCCAGCAGCTTAAAGGGGGAAACTGAAGCTTTCTTT
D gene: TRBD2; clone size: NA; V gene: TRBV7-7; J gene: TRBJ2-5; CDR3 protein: CASSLGPSGKETQYF; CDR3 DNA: TGTGCCAGCAGCTTAGGGCCTAGCGGGAAAGAGACCCAGTACTTC
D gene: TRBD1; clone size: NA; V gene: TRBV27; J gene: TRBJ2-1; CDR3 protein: CASTNRPGGDEQFF; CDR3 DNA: TGTGCCAGTACAAACCGGCCAGGGGGCGATGAGCAGTTCTTC